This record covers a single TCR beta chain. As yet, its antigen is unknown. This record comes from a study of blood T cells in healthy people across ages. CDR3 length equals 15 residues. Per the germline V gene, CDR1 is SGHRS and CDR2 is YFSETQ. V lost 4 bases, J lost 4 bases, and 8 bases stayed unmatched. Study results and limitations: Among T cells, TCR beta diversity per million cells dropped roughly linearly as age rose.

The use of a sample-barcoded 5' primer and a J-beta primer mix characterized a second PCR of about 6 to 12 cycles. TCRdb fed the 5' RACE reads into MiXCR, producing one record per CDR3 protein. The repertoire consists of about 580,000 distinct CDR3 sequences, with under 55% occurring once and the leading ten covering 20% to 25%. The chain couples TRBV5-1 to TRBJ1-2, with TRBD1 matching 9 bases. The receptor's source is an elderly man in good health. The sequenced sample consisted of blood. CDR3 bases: TGCGCCAGCAGCACGCCGGGACAGGGTTTCTATGGCTACACCTTC. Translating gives CASSTPGQGFYGYTF.